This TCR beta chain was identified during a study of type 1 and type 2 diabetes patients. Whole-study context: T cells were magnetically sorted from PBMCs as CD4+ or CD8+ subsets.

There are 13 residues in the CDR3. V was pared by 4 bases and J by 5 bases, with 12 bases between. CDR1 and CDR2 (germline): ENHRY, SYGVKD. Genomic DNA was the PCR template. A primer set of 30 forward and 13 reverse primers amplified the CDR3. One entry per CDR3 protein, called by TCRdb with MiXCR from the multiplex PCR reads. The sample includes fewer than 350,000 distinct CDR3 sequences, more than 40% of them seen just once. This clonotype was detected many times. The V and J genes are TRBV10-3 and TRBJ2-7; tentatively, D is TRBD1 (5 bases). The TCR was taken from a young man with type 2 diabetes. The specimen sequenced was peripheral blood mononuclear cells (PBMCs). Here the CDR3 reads CAISGSQGHEQYF. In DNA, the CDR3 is TGTGCCATCAGTGGGAGTCAGGGCCACGAGCAGTACTTC.